The clone carrying this TCR beta chain was found many times. Its target is unknown. The template was RNA from unsorted bulk tissue. The sample originates from a study of tumor and adjacent non-tumor tissue in lung cancer. Regarding the study as a whole: TCR diversity was significantly greater in tumor than normal lung tissue.

Trimming took 5 bases from V and 4 from J; bases not matched to a gene: 6. The CDR3 length is 15 residues. Germline V lookup: CDR1 MNHEY, CDR2 SVGAGI. The library came from three nested PCR rounds adapted from ARM-PCR protocols. TCRdb independently ran MiXCR on the multiplex PCR reads; one entry per CDR3 protein. The sample shows about 68,000 distinct CDR3 sequences, just under 60% of them seen only once. The sample comprised lung tumor tissue. This chain links TRBV6-5 with TRBJ1-1, with 11 bases lining up with TRBD1. The sequence was obtained from a man aged 50-59 years with non-small cell lung cancer. The CDR3 bases are TGTGCCAGCAGTCGTACCGGGACAGGGGGCACTGAAGCTTTCTTT. Its translation is CASSRTGTGGTEAFF.